The 17 T cell receptor beta chains listed next were all sequenced from one sample in a study of blood T cell repertoires in COVID-19 (dated by TCRdb to about 2020). Library method: the immunoSEQ multiplex PCR assay. Here the immuneACCESS table is served through TCRdb, limited to in-frame sequences with V and J called. Missing clones are a known gap in these copies; in checked studies unresolved V genes cover under half, and the rest lacks a known reason. For this sample there are tens of thousands of clones; 84% appear just once. The ten top clones hold over 10% of the sample. Specimen: peripheral blood. Receptors originate from a human donor in a cohort sampled during active COVID-19.

The chain couples TRBV19 to TRBJ1-6; D possibly corresponds to TRBD1 (5 bases). This CDR3 is 14 amino acids long. Trimming shortened V by 3 bases and J by 8 bases, and 11 bases separated the two germline ends. CDR1 is LNHDA and CDR2 is SQIVND in the germline V gene (reference sequence). This CDR3 reads CASSILGEDSPLHF. The CDR3 nucleotides are TGTGCCAGTAGTATCTTAGGGGAGGATTCACCCCTCCACTTT.

J is TRBJ2-1 and V is TRBV15; maybe TRBD2 (5 bases). V gave up 0 bases and J gave up 7 bases, with 16 bases separating them. In germline, CDR1 is LNHNV, CDR2 YYDKDF (reference sequence). There are 16 residues in the CDR3. The chain's CDR3 is CATSRETPSGYNEQFF. The CDR3 DNA is TGTGCCACCAGCAGAGAGACACCCTCGGGGTATAATGAGCAGTTCTTC.

In its sample, this clone was seen a few times. This sequence joins TRBV27 and TRBJ1-6; 9 bases map to TRBD1. Germline V lookup: CDR1 MNHEY, CDR2 SMNVEV (reference sequence). This CDR3 region has 15 residues. The V segment lost 3 bases and the J segment 9 bases; nucleotides outside the gene matches: 6. The CDR3 bases are TGTGCCAGCAGTTTCTCGACAGGGGGAATTTCACCCCTCCACTTT. It codes for CASSFSTGGISPLHF.

The gene calls are TRBV9 and TRBJ1-2; D unclear. CDR1 SGDLS and CDR2 YYNGEE come from the germline V gene. V was clipped by 0 bases and J by 8 bases, with 14 bases between them. CDR3 length: 14 amino acids. The CDR3 DNA reads as TGTGCCAGCAGCGTAGAGGGAGGGTTGGGCGGCTACACCTTC. Amino acid sequence: CASSVEGGLGGYTF.

This clone was seen only once. The chain joins TRBV3-1 (or the pseudogene TRBV3-2) to TRBJ2-7; D is perhaps TRBD2 (6 bases). Trimming left V 1 base short and J 3 bases short, with 13 bases between. The CDR3 extends over 15 amino acids. The germline CDR1 and CDR2 sequences are LGHDT and YNNKEL (reference sequence). CDR3 DNA: TGTGCCAGCAGCCAAGTGGCGGGGTGGGGCTACGAGCAGTACTTC. Translating gives CASSQVAGWGYEQYF.

The chain joins TRBV5-1 to TRBJ2-3; a weak D match, TRBD2 (6 bases). The germline V gene has CDR1 SGHRS and CDR2 YFSETQ. The CDR3 loop spans 15 amino acids. V was shortened by 4 bases and J by 0 bases, with 12 bases between the two germline ends. CDR3 DNA sequence: TGCGCCAGCAGCCCGGGGGACTTGAGCACAGATACGCAGTATTTT. Protein product: CASSPGDLSTDTQYF.

This sequence joins TRBV24-1 and TRBJ1-2; 7 nucleotides agree with TRBD1. Germline trimming cut 2 bases from V and 4 bases from J; bases unmatched to any gene: 9. The CDR3 loop spans 16 amino acids. Germline V gene data show CDR1 as KGHDR and CDR2 as SFDVKD. The CDR3, as DNA: TGTGCCACCAGTGATTCGCCAGGGGGTGATAGCTATGGCTACACCTTC. This translates into CATSDSPGGDSYGYTF.

The genes are TRBV6-5 and TRBJ1-2, with D perhaps TRBD1 (5 bases). V lost 5 bases and J lost 3, with 13 bases in between. CDR3 length equals 14 residues. Germline assignment: CDR1 MNHEY and CDR2 SVGAGI. Here the CDR3 reads CASSQYTGYYGYTF. The CDR3 nucleotides are TGTGCCAGCAGTCAATACACAGGATACTATGGCTACACCTTC.

This clone was seen a few times. The chain combines TRBV2 with TRBJ2-1; D unresolved. The CDR3 is 12 residues long. V lost 1 base and J lost 9, with 7 bases in between. Germline V gene lookup returns CDR1 SNHLY and CDR2 FYNNEI. This CDR3 reads CASSEERGEQFF. The DNA for the CDR3 is TGTGCCAGCAGTGAAGAGCGAGGTGAGCAGTTCTTC.

This sequence joins TRBV14 and TRBJ2-7; D may be TRBD2 (7 bases). This CDR3 contains 16 residues. Germline CDR1 reads SGHDN; CDR2 reads FVKESK. V lost 1 base and J 2 bases, leaving 15 bases between the germline ends. CDR3 amino acids: CASSQVSRGPTYEQYF. The DNA of the CDR3 is TGTGCCAGCAGCCAAGTGTCGCGGGGGCCGACCTACGAGCAGTACTTC.

The chain couples TRBV7-2 to TRBJ2-5, with 7 bases matching TRBD1. The CDR3 is made up of 15 amino acids. With V trimmed by 5 bases and J by 5 bases, 11 bases remained unmatched. Germline CDR1 SGHTA, CDR2 FQGNSA. Here the CDR3 DNA reads TGTGCCAGCAGCCTACAGGGGCTCGGGTGGGAGACCCAGTACTTC. Protein: CASSLQGLGWETQYF.

V gene TRBV27 combines with J gene TRBJ1-2; D possibly corresponds to TRBD1 (6 bases). The CDR3 sequence is 16 residues long. V lost 2 bases and J lost 4, with 17 bases in between. Germline V CDR1 and CDR2: MNHEY, SMNVEV (reference sequence). CDR3 sequence: CASSLNGGALPYGYTF. The CDR3 DNA reads TGTGCCAGCAGTTTAAACGGGGGGGCCCTTCCCTATGGCTACACCTTC.

The rearrangement joins TRBV5-5 to TRBJ2-3; possible D gene TRBD2, 6 bases. Germline CDR1 and CDR2: SGHKS and YYEKEE (reference sequence). V was pared by 0 bases and J by 2 bases, with 13 bases between. CDR3 length equals 16 residues. CDR3 DNA sequence: TGTGCCAGCAGCTTGGGACCGGGACTTGTCACAGATACGCAGTATTTT. Residues: CASSLGPGLVTDTQYF.

The chain joins TRBV7-2 to TRBJ2-3, with D possibly being TRBD2 (6 bases). Trimming shortened V by 4 bases and J by 6 bases, and 8 bases separated the two germline ends. From germline, CDR1 is SGHTA and CDR2 FQGNSA. The CDR3 length is 12 residues. Here the CDR3 reads CASSYSGDTQYF. CDR3 coding DNA: TGTGCCAGCAGCTACAGCGGGGATACGCAGTATTTT.

This clone was recorded only once. V usage is TRBV6-5 and J usage is TRBJ2-1, with TRBD1 matching over 11 bases. The CDR3 is 14 amino acids. V shed 4 bases and J 5 bases; nucleotides not matched to a gene: 1. Per the germline V gene, CDR1 is MNHEY and CDR2 is SVGAGI. The CDR3 coding sequence is TGTGCCAGCAGTTGGACAGGGGGCAACAATGAGCAGTTCTTC. Translated, it gives CASSWTGGNNEQFF.

V is TRBV7-2 and J is TRBJ2-3; D possibly corresponds to TRBD1 (6 bases). The V end lost 4 bases, the J end lost 3 bases, and 14 bases lay between the germline ends. The CDR3 length is 15 residues. From germline, CDR1 is SGHTA and CDR2 FQGNSA. The CDR3 region is CASSSDRKKTDTQYF. CDR3 in DNA: TGTGCCAGCAGCTCCGACAGGAAAAAAACAGATACGCAGTATTTT.

The genes are TRBV6-5 and TRBJ1-3; no clear D gene. The CDR3 loop spans 14 amino acids. With 7 bases removed from V and 7 bases from J, the gap between germline ends came to 17 bases. CDR1 and CDR2 (germline): MNHEY, SVGAGI. The CDR3 DNA reads as TGTGCCAGCATCGACCCAGCCGTCAGGAACACCATATATTTT. Encoded protein: CASIDPAVRNTIYF.